Each of the 19 T cell receptor beta chains below was sequenced from the same sample in a study of blood T cell repertoires in COVID-19. Assay used: immunoSEQ multiplex PCR; TCRdb lists only in-frame clones, some missing. Of about 380,000 clones in the sample, more than 70% are singletons; the top ten hold 1% to 1.5%. Sequences were obtained from PBMCs or T cells enriched from blood (not recorded which). The receptors derive from a man younger than 40 who had recovered from COVID-19.

The J gene is TRBJ2-7, the V gene TRBV10-3; 8 nucleotides agree with TRBD2. Germline V CDR1 and CDR2: ENHRY, SYGVKD. The CDR3 has 14 amino acids. The J segment lost 0 bases and the V segment lost 6 bases, leaving 4 bases of the junction unmatched. CDR3 in amino acids: CAISGGDPSYEQYF. CDR3 DNA: TGTGCCATCAGCGGGGGGGATCCCTCCTACGAGCAGTACTTC.

The V and J genes are TRBV5-6 and TRBJ2-2; 11 nucleotides align to TRBD2. The CDR3 is made up of 16 amino acids. V shed 1 base and J 5 bases; nucleotides not matched to a gene: 4. Germline lookup yields CDR1 SGHDT and CDR2 YYEEEE. The CDR3 DNA sequence: TGTGCCAGCAGCTTGCTAGCGGGGGGCCGGACCGGGGAGCTGTTTTTT. As protein: CASSLLAGGRTGELFF.

This chain joins TRBV2 and TRBJ2-3, with 9 bases matching TRBD2. The CDR3 sequence is 17 residues long. CDR1 is SNHLY, CDR2 FYNNEI, per germline. Trimming took 4 bases from V and 1 from J; bases not matched to a gene: 9. Here the CDR3 DNA reads TGTGCCAGCAGTGCCATGCGGATAGCGGGGGGCACAGATACGCAGTATTTT. Translation gives CASSAMRIAGGTDTQYF.

This chain links TRBV6-6 with TRBJ1-2; 7 bases fit TRBD1. CDR3 length: 14 amino acids. Germline values: CDR1 MNHNY, CDR2 SVGAGI (reference sequence). V lost 6 bases, J lost 2 bases, and 6 bases stayed unmatched. In DNA, the CDR3 is TGTGCCAGCAGCCCCCCGGGACAGAACTATGGCTACACCTTC. This sequence encodes CASSPPGQNYGYTF.

This sequence joins TRBV27 and TRBJ1-5; D unclear. The CDR3 sequence is 16 residues long. V was cut by 6 bases and J by 2 bases, with 17 bases left in between. Germline assignment: CDR1 MNHEY and CDR2 SMNVEV (reference sequence). The CDR3 loop reads CASSLGLYGGNQPQHF. Here the CDR3 DNA reads TGTGCCAGCAGCCTCGGACTCTATGGGGGCAATCAGCCCCAGCATTTT.

The V call is TRBV19, the J call TRBJ2-2, with D possibly TRBD1 on 6 matching bases. From germline, CDR1 is LNHDA and CDR2 SQIVND (reference sequence). Trimming removed 3 bases from V and 4 bases from J, with 12 bases in between. The CDR3 consists of 15 residues. CDR3 residues: CASSISWTATGELFF. CDR3 in DNA: TGTGCCAGTAGTATTAGTTGGACAGCCACCGGGGAGCTGTTTTTT.

J is TRBJ2-3 and V is TRBV5-4; TRBD2 aligns across 10 bases. Germline assignment: CDR1 SGHNT and CDR2 YYREEE (reference sequence). The CDR3 spans 18 residues. Germline trimming cut 4 bases from V and 3 bases from J; bases unmatched to any gene: 14. CDR3 region: CASSTPSGGAEITDTQYF. The CDR3, as DNA: TGTGCCAGCAGCACGCCCAGCGGGGGGGCCGAGATAACAGATACGCAGTATTTT.

The J gene is TRBJ2-3, the V gene TRBV5-4, with 8 bases identical to TRBD1. V was clipped by 4 bases and J by 2 bases; unmatched bases: 9. Germline CDR1 and CDR2: SGHNT and YYREEE (reference sequence). The CDR3 runs 16 residues. This CDR3 is CASSPDRDRFTDTQYF. The DNA for the CDR3 is TGTGCCAGCAGCCCGGACAGGGACAGGTTCACAGATACGCAGTATTTT.

DNA for the CDR3: TGTGCCAGCAACGTCGAGTTCACCGGGGAGCTGTTTTTT. Encoded protein: CASNVEFTGELFF. The rearrangement links TRBV2 to TRBJ2-2; D remains unclear. Trimming shortened V by 7 bases and J by 4 bases, and 10 bases separated the two germline ends. The CDR3 covers 13 residues. The germline V gene has CDR1 SNHLY and CDR2 FYNNEI.

This chain connects TRBV11-3 to TRBJ1-2; tentatively, D is TRBD1 (5 bases). Germline lookup yields CDR1 SGHNT and CDR2 YENEEA. This CDR3 comprises 16 residues. The germline V and J ends were trimmed by 7 bases and 4 bases, with 22 bases remaining between them. The CDR3 loop is CASMRTFEFSFYGYTF. The CDR3 coding sequence is TGTGCCAGCATGAGGACATTTGAGTTTAGCTTCTATGGCTACACCTTC.

The chain is built from TRBV2 and TRBJ1-2; 10 nucleotides agree with TRBD1. Germline V gene lookup returns CDR1 SNHLY and CDR2 FYNNEI. With V trimmed by 6 bases and J by 8 bases, 9 bases remained unmatched. This CDR3 is built from 14 residues. As DNA, the CDR3 is TGTGCCAGCAGACGAACGGGACAGGGGCGAGGCTACACCTTC. This codes for CASRRTGQGRGYTF.

The CDR3: CASSVEERTGELFF. The CDR3 region has the DNA TGTGCCAGCAGCGTAGAAGAGAGGACCGGGGAGCTGTTTTTT. The chain carries TRBV9 and TRBJ2-2, with no clear D. V shed 0 bases and J shed 5 bases, with 8 bases lying between them. Germline V gene lookup returns CDR1 SGDLS and CDR2 YYNGEE. This CDR3 is 14 amino acids long.

The chain recombines TRBV6-5 with TRBJ1-6; D perhaps matches TRBD1 (5 bases). Germline CDR1 reads MNHEY; CDR2 reads SVGAGI. The CDR3 runs to 13 residues. Trimming removed 7 bases from V and 10 bases from J, with 14 bases in between. CDR3 coding DNA: TGTGCCAGCAAGAGCCCAGGGTTCTCACCCCTCCACTTT. It encodes CASKSPGFSPLHF.

The V gene is TRBV4-3, the J gene TRBJ1-1; D is uncertain. Germline V gene lookup returns CDR1 LGHNA and CDR2 YSLEER. The V end was cut by 0 bases, the J end by 1 base, with 12 bases between. The CDR3 has 16 amino acids. CDR3 amino acids: CASSQDSGGPNTEAFF. DNA of the CDR3: TGCGCCAGCAGCCAAGATAGCGGCGGTCCGAACACTGAAGCTTTCTTT.

The rearrangement links TRBV6-5 to TRBJ2-7, with TRBD1 identical over 7 bases. Germline values: CDR1 MNHEY, CDR2 SVGAGI. Unmatched junction bases numbered 9, after V lost 10 bases and J lost 3 bases. The CDR3 contains 13 residues. The CDR3 nucleotides read TGTGCCACTAAGACAGGGCCAGGCTACGAGCAGTACTTC. Protein sequence: CATKTGPGYEQYF.

The gene calls are TRBV6-5 and TRBJ2-6; D is possibly TRBD1 (5 bases). The CDR3 spans 15 residues. CDR1 is MNHEY and CDR2 is SVGAGI in the germline V gene. The V gene lost 1 base and the J gene lost 2 bases, with 6 bases spanning the gap. The CDR3 protein is CASSYWGAGANVLTF. The CDR3 DNA reads as TGTGCCAGCAGTTACTGGGGCGCTGGGGCCAACGTCCTGACTTTC.

The chain couples TRBV5-6 to TRBJ1-1, with D possibly being TRBD1 (5 bases). The CDR3 totals 15 residues. V shed 3 bases and J shed 6 bases, with 18 bases lying between them. Germline CDR1 reads SGHDT; CDR2 reads YYEEEE. The CDR3 is CASSSDSLGFAEAFF. In DNA form, the CDR3 reads TGTGCCAGCAGCTCTGACAGTCTTGGGTTCGCTGAAGCTTTCTTT.

The chain carries TRBV6-5 and TRBJ1-2; a weak D match, TRBD1 (6 bases). Germline-derived CDR1 and CDR2 are MNHEY and SVGAGI. The CDR3 spans 15 residues. V was trimmed by 4 bases and J by 2 bases, leaving 14 bases between them. The CDR3 loop is CASSSPQTGNYGYTF. The CDR3 DNA follows: TGTGCCAGCAGTTCGCCTCAGACAGGCAACTATGGCTACACCTTC.

The genes are TRBV10-2 and TRBJ1-1; the match to TRBD1 covers 8 bases. The germline gives CDR1 WSHSY, CDR2 SAAADI. V gave up 7 bases and J gave up 4 bases; unmatched junction bases: 8. The CDR3 length is 14 residues. The CDR3 nucleotides are TGCGCCAGCAACCCGACAGGGGACGGCACTGAAGCTTTCTTT. Its translation: CASNPTGDGTEAFF.